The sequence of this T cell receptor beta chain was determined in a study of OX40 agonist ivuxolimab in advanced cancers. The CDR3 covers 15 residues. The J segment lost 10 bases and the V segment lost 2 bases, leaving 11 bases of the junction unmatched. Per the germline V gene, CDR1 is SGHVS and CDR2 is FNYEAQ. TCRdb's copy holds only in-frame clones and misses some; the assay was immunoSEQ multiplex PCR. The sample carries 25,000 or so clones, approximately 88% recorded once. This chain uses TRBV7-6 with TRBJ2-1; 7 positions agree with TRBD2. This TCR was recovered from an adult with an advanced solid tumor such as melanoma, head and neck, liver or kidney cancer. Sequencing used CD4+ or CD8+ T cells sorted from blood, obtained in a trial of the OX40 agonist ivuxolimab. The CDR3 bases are TGTGCCAGCAGCTTATCACCGGTCAATAGCGGGGAGCAGTTCTTC. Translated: CASSLSPVNSGEQFF.